The following is a T cell receptor (beta chain) sequence with its context. Its cognate antigen is unknown. Germline CDR1 and CDR2: DFQATT and SNEGSKA (reference sequence). CDR3 length equals 13 residues. V lost 2 bases and J 2 bases, leaving 10 bases between the germline ends. The data stem from a study of CD8 T cells in ankylosing spondylitis. Broader study findings: CD8+ by phenotype, disease-linked clones were relatively rare in peripheral blood. Several of the motif variants were reported before in synovial fluid and blood from reactive arthritis. A motif in TCR beta, a set of several highly homologous variants, appeared characteristic of ankylosing spondylitis blood.

Quantitative 5'-RACE with molecular barcodes produced the TCR beta libraries. MiXCR was run by TCRdb on the 5' RACE reads, yielding one entry per CDR3 protein. This table has roughly 100,000 distinct CDR3 sequences, less than 25% appearing once. Input material: synovial fluid, either unsorted or a sorted T cell fraction (not recorded which). The chain employs TRBV20-1 and TRBJ2-7; D is unclear. This TCR was sampled from a male donor with ankylosing spondylitis. The CDR3 DNA is TGCAGTGCTAGACGGCGCGGAACCTACGAGCAGTACTTC. It encodes CSARRRGTYEQYF.